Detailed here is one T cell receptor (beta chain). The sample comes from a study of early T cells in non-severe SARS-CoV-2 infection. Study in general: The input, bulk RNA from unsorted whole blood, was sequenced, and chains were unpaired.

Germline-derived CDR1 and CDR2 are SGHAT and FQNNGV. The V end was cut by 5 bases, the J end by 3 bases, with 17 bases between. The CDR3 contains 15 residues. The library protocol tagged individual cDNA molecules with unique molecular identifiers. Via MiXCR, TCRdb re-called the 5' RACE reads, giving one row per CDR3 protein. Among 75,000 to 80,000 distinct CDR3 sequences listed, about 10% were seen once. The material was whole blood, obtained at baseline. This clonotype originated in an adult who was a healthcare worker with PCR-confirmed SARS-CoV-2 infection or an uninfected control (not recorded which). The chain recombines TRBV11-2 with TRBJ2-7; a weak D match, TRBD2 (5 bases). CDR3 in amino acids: CASSTPRGGGYEQYF. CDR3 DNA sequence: TGTGCCAGCAGCACCCCTCGGGGTGGTGGCTACGAGCAGTACTTC. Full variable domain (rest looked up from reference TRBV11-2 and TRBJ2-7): EAGVAQSPRYKIIEKRQSVAFWCNPISGHATLYWYQQILGQGPKLLIQFQNNGVVDDSQLPKDRFSAERLKGVDSTLKIQPAKLEDSAVYLCASSTPRGGGYEQYFGPGTRLTVT.